A single sample gave rise to the 29 T cell receptor beta chains below, sequenced in a study of blood T cell repertoires in COVID-19. TCRdb's table, derived via immunoSEQ multiplex PCR, lists solely in-frame clones and lacks some. This table holds 150,000 to 180,000 clones, approximately 80% found once. Sequences were obtained from peripheral blood. These receptors all stem from a woman aged 60-75 years with COVID-19, enrolled during active disease.

The V and J genes are TRBV29-1 and TRBJ2-1; 9 positions match TRBD1. In germline, CDR1 is SQVTM, CDR2 ANQGSEA. The J segment lost 7 bases and the V segment lost 5 bases, leaving 15 bases of the junction unmatched. The CDR3 length is 16 residues. The CDR3 nucleotides read TGCAGCGTTTTCACACCGGGACAGGGTAGGGAGAATGAGCAGTTCTTC. It specifies CSVFTPGQGRENEQFF.

The V call is TRBV5-5, the J call TRBJ2-2; maybe TRBD1 (5 bases). The V and J ends lost 1 base and 5 bases respectively, with 12 bases between them. There are 15 residues in the CDR3. The germline CDR1 and CDR2 sequences are SGHKS and YYEKEE (reference sequence). The CDR3, as DNA: TGTGCCAGCAGCTTGAGGGGAAAGGAGACCGGGGAGCTGTTTTTT. Translating gives CASSLRGKETGELFF. Based on the CDR3 plus reference TRBV5-5 and TRBJ2-2, the full variable domain is DAGVTQSPTHLIKTRGQQVTLRCSPISGHKSVSWYQQVLGQGPQFIFQYYEKEERGRGNFPDRFSARQFPNYSSELNVNALLLGDSALYLCASSLRGKETGELFFGEGSRLTVL.

The CDR3 spells CATSDSRQRYQPQHF. The CDR3 nucleotides read TGTGCCACCAGTGATTCTCGACAAAGGTATCAGCCCCAGCATTTT. The genes are TRBV24-1 and TRBJ1-5, with D hard to call. The CDR3 totals 15 residues. Trimming pared 2 bases from V and 5 bases from J, leaving 12 bases between. CDR1 is KGHDR, CDR2 SFDVKD, per germline.

This chain uses TRBV6-1 with TRBJ2-5; D may be TRBD2 (5 bases). Germline values: CDR1 MNHNS, CDR2 SASEGT. The V and J ends lost 0 bases and 0 bases respectively, with 8 bases between them. The CDR3 is 15 residues long. CDR3 in amino acids: CASSEAPGNQETQYF. DNA for the CDR3: TGTGCCAGCAGTGAAGCCCCCGGGAACCAAGAGACCCAGTACTTC.

The rearrangement joins TRBV2 to TRBJ2-2, with 9 bases identical to TRBD2. CDR3 length equals 16 residues. V lost 9 bases, J lost 0 bases, and 8 bases stayed unmatched. The V gene's germline CDR1 is SNHLY and CDR2 FYNNEI. CDR3 coding DNA: TGTGCCAGAAAAAAGCGGGGGGCCTCGAACACCGGGGAGCTGTTTTTT. Its translation is CARKKRGASNTGELFF.

This sequence joins TRBV19 and TRBJ1-5; D may be TRBD1 (6 bases). CDR3 size: 13 residues. Looked up from germline, CDR1 is LNHDA and CDR2 is SQIVND (reference sequence). Trimming removed 4 bases from V and 3 bases from J, with 7 bases in between. This CDR3 is CASSRGLNQPQHF. The CDR3 nucleotides are TGTGCCAGTAGTAGGGGGCTCAATCAGCCCCAGCATTTT.

V gene TRBV9 combines with J gene TRBJ2-5, with a weak D call TRBD2 (6 bases). This CDR3 spans 15 amino acids. Trimming left V 0 bases short and J 2 bases short, with 11 bases between. Per the germline V gene, CDR1 is SGDLS and CDR2 is YYNGEE. The DNA for the CDR3 is TGTGCCAGCAGCGTAGCTCTTGGGGGGCAAGAGACCCAGTACTTC. Its translation: CASSVALGGQETQYF.

The chain is built from TRBV15 and TRBJ1-1, with D perhaps TRBD1 (6 bases). V dropped 3 bases and J dropped 0 bases, with 17 bases sitting between them. The CDR3 consists of 17 residues. Per germline, CDR1 LNHNV and CDR2 YYDKDF (reference sequence). The CDR3 here is CATSSPRGALMNTEAFF. The CDR3 nucleotides read TGTGCCACCAGCAGCCCGCGGGGGGCCTTGATGAACACTGAAGCTTTCTTT.

This clone was seen a few times. J is TRBJ2-1 and V is TRBV5-1; 8 nucleotides line up with TRBD2. CDR1 and CDR2 (germline): SGHRS, YFSETQ. This CDR3 has 14 residues. The junction had 11 bases not matched to a gene; V was cut back by 6 bases and J by 9 bases. For the CDR3, the DNA is TGCGCCAGCACCCTGGAGGGACTAGAAGGTGAGCAGTTCTTC. This translates into CASTLEGLEGEQFF.

This clone was counted a single time. The V call is TRBV9, the J call TRBJ1-1, with no clear D. The CDR3 consists of 14 residues. The V end was cut by 0 bases, the J end by 11 bases, with 17 bases between. Germline CDR1 and CDR2: SGDLS and YYNGEE. CDR3 residues: CASSVGDTRTGAFF. DNA for the CDR3: TGTGCCAGCAGCGTAGGAGACACCAGAACGGGGGCTTTCTTT.

The CDR3 protein is CASSLRQLAGGSYNEQFF. The CDR3 bases are TGTGCCAGCAGCTTAAGGCAACTAGCGGGAGGTTCGTACAATGAGCAGTTCTTC. The chain couples TRBV7-6 to TRBJ2-1; TRBD2 matches 12 bases. This CDR3 contains 18 residues. The V and J ends lost 2 bases and 4 bases, in that order; junction bases with no gene match: 9. The germline V gene encodes CDR1 SGHVS and CDR2 FNYEAQ.

The genes are TRBV11-3 and TRBJ1-1; tentative D call: TRBD1 (5 bases). CDR3 length: 15 residues. Germline loops: CDR1 SGHNT, CDR2 YENEEA. Trimming cost V 0 bases and J 7 bases, with 15 bases left between them. CDR3 residues: CASSLDTGGQGEAFF. The CDR3 DNA reads TGTGCCAGCAGCTTAGATACCGGAGGGCAGGGTGAAGCTTTCTTT.

The chain recombines TRBV19 with TRBJ2-2, with D tentatively TRBD2 (6 bases). Germline V CDR1 and CDR2: LNHDA, SQIVND (reference sequence). The CDR3 totals 13 residues. Trimming shortened V by 5 bases and J by 7 bases, and 11 bases separated the two germline ends. In DNA form, the CDR3 reads TGTGCCAGTAGTTCGGGGACTGGCGGGGAGCTGTTTTTT. This encodes CASSSGTGGELFF.

The J gene is TRBJ2-7, the V gene TRBV5-4; 8 nucleotides align to TRBD1. V trimming: 5 bases; J trimming: 0 bases; junction bases outside the gene matches: 4. The germline CDR1 and CDR2 sequences are SGHNT and YYREEE (reference sequence). This CDR3 is 14 amino acids long. CDR3 sequence reads: CASSPDRDSYEQYV. CDR3 in DNA: TGTGCCAGCAGTCCGGACAGGGACTCCTACGAGCAGTACGTC.

V gene TRBV11-2 combines with J gene TRBJ1-1; the D gene is possibly TRBD1 (5 bases). The germline V gene encodes CDR1 SGHAT and CDR2 FQNNGV. The ends were cut back, 6 bases at V and 0 bases at J, with 8 bases in the middle. The CDR3 runs to 13 residues. CDR3 bases: TGTGCCAGCAGGTCAGGGTTGAACACTGAAGCTTTCTTT. Its protein is CASRSGLNTEAFF.

V usage is TRBV11-2 and J usage is TRBJ1-3; TRBD1 might be the D (6 bases). The CDR3 spans 16 residues. The germline V gene has CDR1 SGHAT and CDR2 FQNNGV. V lost 5 bases and J lost 0, with 14 bases in between. The CDR3: CASSDSGQYSGNTIYF. In DNA, the CDR3 is TGTGCCAGCAGCGACTCTGGACAGTACTCTGGAAACACCATATATTTT.

The chain joins TRBV30 to TRBJ1-2; the D gene is possibly TRBD1 (5 bases). Germline CDR1 GTSNPN, CDR2 SVGIG (reference sequence). This CDR3 is 14 amino acids long. Trimming took 4 bases from V and 5 from J, leaving 17 bases between them. CDR3 loop: CAWTGGRDSYGYTF. The DNA for the CDR3 is TGTGCCTGGACCGGAGGAAGGGACTCGTATGGCTACACCTTC.

The chain's CDR3 is CASSPQGARGNEQFF. The CDR3 coding sequence is TGTGCCAGCAGTCCACAGGGGGCGCGAGGCAATGAGCAGTTCTTC. This sequence joins TRBV2 and TRBJ2-1; 9 bases line up with TRBD1. The V segment lost 5 bases and the J segment 6 bases; nucleotides outside the gene matches: 8. The CDR3 is made up of 15 amino acids. CDR1 and CDR2 from the germline V gene are SNHLY and FYNNEI.

This rearrangement joins TRBV9 to TRBJ2-1, with 8 bases fitting TRBD1. In germline, CDR1 is SGDLS, CDR2 YYNGEE. V shed 4 bases and J 6 bases; nucleotides not matched to a gene: 3. This CDR3 has 13 amino acids. Here the CDR3 DNA reads TGTGCCAGCAGCCCTGACAGGGGCAATGAGCAGTTCTTC. It specifies CASSPDRGNEQFF.

The chain employs TRBV19 and TRBJ1-5, with 10 bases matching TRBD1. Trimming took 7 bases from V and 4 from J; bases not matched to a gene: 16. This CDR3 has 18 amino acids. CDR1 is LNHDA and CDR2 is SQIVND in the germline V gene (reference sequence). The CDR3 nucleotides read TGTGCCAGTACTAGAAGGACAGGGGGTTTCGGAAGTAATCAGCCCCAGCATTTT. Translation gives CASTRRTGGFGSNQPQHF.

The V gene is TRBV12-3 or TRBV12-4, the J gene TRBJ1-2; tentatively, D is TRBD1 (6 bases). This CDR3 region has 13 residues. Trimming cost V 4 bases and J 6 bases, with 12 bases left between them. As DNA, the CDR3 is TGTGCCAGCAGTTCGACAGGTGGGGATGGCTACACCTTC. It is translated as CASSSTGGDGYTF.

This clone has a handful of counts. V is TRBV5-4 and J is TRBJ1-6; D is unclear. Trimming stripped 2 bases from V and 4 bases from J, with 16 bases between. CDR1 and CDR2 (germline): SGHNT, YYREEE (reference sequence). CDR3 length: 17 amino acids. DNA for the CDR3: TGTGCCAGCAGCTTCGAAAGACCGGGAGCGTATAATTCACCCCTCCACTTT. Protein sequence: CASSFERPGAYNSPLHF.

The J gene is TRBJ1-2, the V gene TRBV18; D might be TRBD1 (6 bases). Germline CDR1 reads KGHSH; CDR2 reads LQKENI. Trimming stripped 2 bases from V and 1 base from J, with 8 bases between. The CDR3 has 14 residues. This CDR3 reads CASSPDRINYGYTF. In DNA form, the CDR3 reads TGTGCCAGCTCACCAGACAGGATTAACTATGGCTACACCTTC.

This chain uses TRBV7-3 with TRBJ2-6; D might be TRBD1 (5 bases). This CDR3 contains 15 residues. The germline CDR1 and CDR2 sequences are SGHTA and FQGTGA. Deletions cut 4 bases from V and 0 bases from J, with 7 bases between. The CDR3 spells CASSSQASGANVLTF. CDR3 DNA: TGTGCCAGCAGCTCACAGGCCTCTGGGGCCAACGTCCTGACTTTC.

The rearrangement uses TRBV3-1 (or the pseudogene TRBV3-2) and TRBJ1-5; 7 bases fit TRBD1. The CDR3 consists of 14 residues. Looked up from germline, CDR1 is LGHDT and CDR2 is YNNKEL (reference sequence). V lost 3 bases to trimming and J lost 6 bases; unmatched junction nucleotides: 5. In DNA, the CDR3 is TGTGCCAGCAGCCACGAGACAGGGAGTCAGCCCCAGCATTTT. Translating gives CASSHETGSQPQHF.

This chain joins TRBV9 and TRBJ1-4; TRBD1 matches 9 bases. The germline V gene encodes CDR1 SGDLS and CDR2 YYNGEE. The CDR3 consists of 15 residues. J was trimmed by 8 bases and V by 3 bases; bases with no gene match: 8. The CDR3 sequence: CASSAPGQGWEKLFF. The DNA for the CDR3 is TGTGCCAGCAGCGCGCCGGGACAGGGTTGGGAAAAACTGTTTTTT. The variable domain in full, with the rest retrieved from reference TRBV9 and TRBJ1-4, is DSGVTQTPKHLITATGQRVTLRCSPRSGDLSVYWYQQSLDQGLQFLIQYYNGEERAKGNILERFSAQQFPDLHSELNLSSLELGDSALYFCASSAPGQGWEKLFFGSGTQLSVL.

This chain links TRBV6-5 with TRBJ2-7; D gene unclear. CDR3 length equals 13 residues. Germline assignment: CDR1 MNHEY and CDR2 SVGAGI. V dropped 2 bases and J dropped 3 bases, with 8 bases sitting between them. Here the CDR3 reads CASSYGIGYEQYV. The CDR3 coding sequence is TGTGCCAGCAGTTACGGTATCGGCTACGAGCAGTACGTC.

J is TRBJ2-2 and V is TRBV24-1; 16 bases fit TRBD2. The CDR3 spans 18 residues. CDR1 and CDR2 (germline): KGHDR, SFDVKD. V shed 3 bases and J 4 bases; nucleotides not matched to a gene: 4. The CDR3, as DNA: TGTGCCACCAGTGATCCGGGACTAGCGGGGGGGGCCACCGGGGAGCTGTTTTTT. Protein sequence: CATSDPGLAGGATGELFF.

V is TRBV30 and J is TRBJ1-6, with D possibly matching TRBD1 (5 bases). The CDR3 loop spans 13 amino acids. The V and J ends lost 7 bases and 13 bases respectively, with 20 bases between them. Per germline, CDR1 GTSNPN and CDR2 SVGIG (reference sequence). The CDR3: CASKTGTGVPLHF. In DNA, the CDR3 is TGTGCCTCAAAAACGGGGACTGGGGTCCCCCTCCACTTT.